The clone carrying this T cell receptor (beta chain) was observed a handful of times. Both a constant-region primer and a V-primer adapter served to amplify TCRs across 15 to 25 PCR cycles. TCRdb fed the reads into MiXCR, producing one record per CDR3 protein. The sample comprises tens of thousands of distinct CDR3 sequences, around 11% of which are singletons, and roughly 6.4% rests with the top ten. The sample originates from a study of low-dose radiotherapy and immunotherapy resistance in tumors. At the level of the study: With fractions of 0.5 Gy given every 2 weeks, Cohort 1 accumulated a total of 6.5 Gy. In Cohort 2, 1 Gy per fraction was delivered every two weeks, for a total of 13 Gy over 26 weeks. The drug cyclophosphamide was given into a vein at 200 mg/m2 every two weeks, one day before radiation and immunotherapy.

Time point in this sample: before trial treatment. Germline V gene sequence: CDR1 MNHEY, CDR2 SMNVEV (reference sequence). The CDR3 spans 15 residues. Trimming at V came to 3 bases and at J to 4 bases, leaving 8 bases not matched to a gene. The V gene is TRBV27, the J gene TRBJ1-1; 7 positions agree with TRBD1. This clonotype was obtained from a female donor with ovarian cancer. Sequenced here: PBMCs, sampled before treatment. In nucleotides, the CDR3 is TGTGCCAGCAGTTTGGGCAGGGGGTTGGGCACTGAAGCTTTCTTT. This gives the protein CASSLGRGLGTEAFF.